What follows are 13 T cell receptor beta chains derived from one specimen sequenced in a study of blood T cell repertoires in COVID-19. The data were produced by immunoSEQ multiplex PCR, yet TCRdb's version contains in-frame clones alone and is incomplete. The sample carries around 330,000 clones, roughly 90% recorded once. The specimen sequenced was PBMCs or T cells enriched from blood (not recorded which). The source of these receptors is a man aged 55-75 years who had recovered from COVID-19.

V and J are TRBV3-1 (or the pseudogene TRBV3-2) and TRBJ2-7; D uncertain. From germline, CDR1 is LGHDT and CDR2 YNNKEL (reference sequence). V was cut by 0 bases and J by 0 bases, with 9 bases left in between. This CDR3 spans 15 amino acids. The DNA for the CDR3 is TGTGCCAGCAGCCAAGACAGGTTCATCTCCTACGAGCAGTACTTC. It encodes CASSQDRFISYEQYF.

The chain joins TRBV9 to TRBJ1-2; D is perhaps TRBD1 (5 bases). The CDR3 extends over 14 amino acids. Germline V gene data show CDR1 as SGDLS and CDR2 as YYNGEE. V lost 4 bases and J 0 bases, leaving 10 bases between the germline ends. DNA for the CDR3: TGTGCCAGCAGCTCCGGGGGGGCTAACTATGGCTACACCTTC. It specifies CASSSGGANYGYTF. Full variable domain (rest looked up from reference TRBV9 and TRBJ1-2): DSGVTQTPKHLITATGQRVTLRCSPRSGDLSVYWYQQSLDQGLQFLIQYYNGEERAKGNILERFSAQQFPDLHSELNLSSLELGDSALYFCASSSGGANYGYTFGSGTRLTVV.

The chain combines TRBV6-5 with TRBJ1-3; no clear D gene. The CDR3 spans 15 residues. V was cut by 0 bases and J by 0 bases, with 6 bases left in between. The V gene's germline CDR1 is MNHEY and CDR2 SVGAGI. CDR3 bases: TGTGCCAGCAGTTACTCGTCCAGCTCTGGAAACACCATATATTTT. It specifies CASSYSSSSGNTIYF.

This chain links TRBV12-5 with TRBJ1-1; D is perhaps TRBD1 (5 bases). Germline CDR1 and CDR2: LGHNT and FRNRAP. The V end lost 1 base, the J end lost 5 bases, and 14 bases lay between the germline ends. The CDR3 spans 15 residues. The CDR3 DNA sequence: TGTGCTAGTGGTTTGGACCCTGGGGGGAGGACTGAAGCTTTCTTT. Its translation: CASGLDPGGRTEAFF.

The CDR3 sequence is CASSLDFARGDGQYF. Here the CDR3 DNA reads TGCGCCAGCAGCTTGGATTTTGCCAGGGGAGACGGCCAGTACTTC. The V and J genes are TRBV5-1 and TRBJ2-7; D is possibly TRBD1 (6 bases). The V end was cut by 0 bases, the J end by 10 bases, with 20 bases between. The CDR3 extends over 15 amino acids. Germline values: CDR1 SGHRS, CDR2 YFSETQ.

The chain links TRBV30 to TRBJ2-1; no firm D call. Germline V gene sequence: CDR1 GTSNPN, CDR2 SVGIG (reference sequence). Trimming took off 0 bases at V and 2 bases at J, with 11 bases between the two ends. CDR3 length equals 15 residues. CDR3 sequence (DNA): TGTGCCTGGAGTGTACAAGCGTACACCTACAATGAGCAGTTCTTC. Protein product: CAWSVQAYTYNEQFF.

The CDR3 protein is CASSLSSGQTLSQHF. CDR3 DNA: TGTGCCAGCAGCTTATCTTCGGGACAAACTTTATCCCAGCATTTT. This chain links TRBV6-5 with TRBJ1-5, with D possibly being TRBD1 (6 bases). V was clipped by 6 bases and J by 11 bases, with 23 bases between them. The germline CDR1 and CDR2 sequences are MNHEY and SVGAGI. The CDR3 is made up of 15 amino acids.

For the CDR3, the DNA is TGTGCCAGCGGGGGAGGGCACCAATCCTACGAGCAGTACTTC. It yields the protein CASGGGHQSYEQYF. The chain links TRBV3-1 (or the pseudogene TRBV3-2) to TRBJ2-7; TRBD2 agrees at 7 bases. The CDR3 length is 14 residues. With 8 bases clipped from V and 1 base from J, the junction kept 8 bases outside the gene matches. Per the germline V gene, CDR1 is LGHDT and CDR2 is YNNKEL (reference sequence).

This chain links TRBV4-3 with TRBJ2-1, with no clear D. Germline CDR1 LGHNA, CDR2 YSLEER. Trimming took off 1 base at V and 4 bases at J, with 8 bases between the two ends. CDR3 length: 14 residues. CDR3 region: CASSQVFQYNEQFF. The CDR3 DNA reads as TGCGCCAGCAGCCAAGTTTTCCAGTACAATGAGCAGTTCTTC.

The rearrangement joins TRBV19 to TRBJ1-5; the match to TRBD1 covers 9 bases. The CDR3 totals 17 residues. Trimming cost V 0 bases and J 6 bases; bases outside gene matches: 9. Germline V gene data show CDR1 as LNHDA and CDR2 as SQIVND (reference sequence). CDR3 region: CASSIDQRQGVGQPQHF. The CDR3 DNA reads TGTGCCAGTAGTATAGATCAGAGACAGGGGGTAGGTCAGCCCCAGCATTTT.

The chain couples TRBV6-5 to TRBJ1-1; maybe TRBD1 (6 bases). The V end lost 2 bases, the J end lost 0 bases, and 7 bases lay between the germline ends. The CDR3 is made up of 14 amino acids. The germline gives CDR1 MNHEY, CDR2 SVGAGI. CDR3 region: CASSYDRMNTEAFF. CDR3 nucleotide sequence: TGTGCCAGCAGTTACGACAGGATGAACACTGAAGCTTTCTTT.

V usage is TRBV3-1 (or the pseudogene TRBV3-2) and J usage is TRBJ2-7; 9 bases are a match to TRBD2. The V gene end was trimmed by 4 bases and the J gene end by 1 base; junction bases not matched to a gene: 8. This CDR3 comprises 16 residues. CDR1 is LGHDT and CDR2 is YNNKEL in the germline V gene (reference sequence). CDR3 amino acids: CASSRLGSGSSYEQYF. As DNA, the CDR3 is TGTGCCAGCAGCCGTTTGGGTAGCGGGAGTTCCTACGAGCAGTACTTC.

CDR3 in amino acids: CAWMEGVMNTEAFF. The CDR3 nucleotides are TGTGCCTGGATGGAAGGGGTAATGAACACTGAAGCTTTCTTT. The chain is built from TRBV30 and TRBJ1-1; possible D gene TRBD1, 5 bases. Between the trimmed V and J ends, which lost 4 bases and 0 bases, there was a span of 12 bases. This CDR3 region has 14 residues. Germline V CDR1 and CDR2: GTSNPN, SVGIG (reference sequence).